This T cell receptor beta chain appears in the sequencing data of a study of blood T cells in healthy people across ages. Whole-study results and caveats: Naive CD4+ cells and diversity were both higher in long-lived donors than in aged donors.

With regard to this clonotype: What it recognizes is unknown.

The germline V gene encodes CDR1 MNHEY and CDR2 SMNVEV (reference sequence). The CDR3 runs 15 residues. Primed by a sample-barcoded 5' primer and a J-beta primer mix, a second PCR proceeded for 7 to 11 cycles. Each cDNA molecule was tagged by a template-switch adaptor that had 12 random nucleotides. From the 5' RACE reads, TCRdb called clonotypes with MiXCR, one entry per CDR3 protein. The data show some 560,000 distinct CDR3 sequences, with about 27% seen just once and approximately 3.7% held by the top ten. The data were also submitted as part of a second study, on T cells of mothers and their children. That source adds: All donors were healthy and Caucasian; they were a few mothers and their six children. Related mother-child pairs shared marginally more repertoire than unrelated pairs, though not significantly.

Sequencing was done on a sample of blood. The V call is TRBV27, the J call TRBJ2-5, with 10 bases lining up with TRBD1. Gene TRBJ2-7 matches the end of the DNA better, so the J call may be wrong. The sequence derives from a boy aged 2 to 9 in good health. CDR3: CASSQSTGGPYEQYF. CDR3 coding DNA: TGTGCCAGCAGTCAGTCGACAGGGGGCCCCTACGAGCAGTACTTC.